This T cell receptor (beta chain) was sequenced for a study of cytomegalovirus exposure and HLA in healthy donors. Whole-study results and caveats: It was likely that a cluster of highly shared sequence variants was a sequencing artifact. A later analysis linked a missense variant in DCLRE1C to the trimming of TCR beta V and J genes. CMV serostatus was the only recorded immune exposure for donors. Later analysis identified several of the most significant clusters that appeared linked to common viral pathogens.

Primers for the PCR totalled 60 Vbeta and 13 Jbeta. The assay was immunoSEQ multiplex PCR, and TCRdb's table has in-frame clones only and misses some. Of about 130,000 clones in the sample, roughly 78% are singletons; the top ten hold approximately 11%. Trimming took 0 bases from V and 2 from J, leaving 8 bases between them. The CDR3 length is 14 residues. Looked up from germline, CDR1 is MNHEY and CDR2 is SMNVEV (reference sequence). In regard to this clone: Its specificity is not known.

The clonotype was recovered from a man younger than 45 in good health and CMV-seropositive. The chain recombines TRBV27 with TRBJ2-7, with TRBD2 as a possible D gene (5 bases). Sequencing was carried out using PBMCs. The DNA of the CDR3 is TGTGCCAGCAGTTTATCGCTGCGGGCCTACGAGCAGTACTTC. Protein sequence: CASSLSLRAYEQYF.